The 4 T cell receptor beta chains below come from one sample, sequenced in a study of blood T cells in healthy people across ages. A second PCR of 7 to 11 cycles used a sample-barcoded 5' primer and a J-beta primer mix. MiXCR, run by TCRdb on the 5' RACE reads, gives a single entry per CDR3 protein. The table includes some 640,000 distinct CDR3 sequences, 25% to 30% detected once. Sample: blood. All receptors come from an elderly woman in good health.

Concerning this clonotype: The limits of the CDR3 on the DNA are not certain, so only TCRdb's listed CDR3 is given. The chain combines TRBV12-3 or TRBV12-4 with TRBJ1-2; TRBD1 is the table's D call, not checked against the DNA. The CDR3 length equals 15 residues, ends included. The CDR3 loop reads CASSRGNYGYTFGTF.

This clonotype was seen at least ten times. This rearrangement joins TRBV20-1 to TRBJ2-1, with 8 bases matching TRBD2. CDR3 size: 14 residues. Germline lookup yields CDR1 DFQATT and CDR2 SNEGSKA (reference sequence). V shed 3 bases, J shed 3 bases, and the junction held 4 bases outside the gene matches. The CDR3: CSASGGVFYNEQFF. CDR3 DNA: TGCAGTGCTAGCGGGGGGGTCTTCTACAATGAGCAGTTCTTC.

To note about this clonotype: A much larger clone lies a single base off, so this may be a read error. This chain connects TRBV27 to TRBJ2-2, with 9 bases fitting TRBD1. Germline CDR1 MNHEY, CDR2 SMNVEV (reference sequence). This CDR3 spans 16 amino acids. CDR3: CASSLGTGRNTGERFF. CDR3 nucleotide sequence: TGTGCCAGCAGTTTGGGGACAGGGAGGAACACCGGGGAGCGGTTTTTT.

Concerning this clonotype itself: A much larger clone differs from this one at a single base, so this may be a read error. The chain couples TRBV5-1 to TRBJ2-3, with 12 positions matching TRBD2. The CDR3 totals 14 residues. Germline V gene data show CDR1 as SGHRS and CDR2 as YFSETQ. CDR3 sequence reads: CASGLAGGRDTRYF. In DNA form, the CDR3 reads TGCGCCAGCGGCCTAGCGGGGGGGCGTGATACGCGGTATTTT.